The T cell receptor beta chain under discussion was sequenced for a study of regulatory T cells in long-lasting Graves disease. CDR3-region Arm-PCR and iRepertoire HTBI primers produced the TCR beta libraries. TCRdb reprocessed the multiplex PCR reads via MiXCR and lists one record per CDR3 protein. Among 350,000 to 500,000 distinct CDR3 sequences, approximately 16% were seen once, and the ten largest hold about 11%. This CDR3 region has 15 residues. Germline-derived CDR1 and CDR2 are LNHDA and SQIVND (reference sequence). Trimming removed 8 bases from V and 8 bases from J; junction bases left unmatched: 12. Documented time point: newly diagnosed GD, antithyroid drugs for less than 3 months. RNA from PBMCs was the source of the TCR library. The sample was also linked to a second study, of T cells in Graves' hyperthyroidism and ophthalmopathy.

The sequence derives from a woman in her thirties with Graves disease. The sequencing used peripheral blood mononuclear cells (PBMCs), collected at new diagnosis, from a patient treated with antithyroid drugs. V and J are TRBV19 and TRBJ2-1, with 10 bases identical to TRBD1. The CDR3 region is CASSPRDRGRDEQFF. The CDR3 region has the DNA TGTGCCAGTTCCCCCCGGGACAGGGGTCGGGATGAGCAGTTCTTC. Filled out from reference TRBV19 and TRBJ2-1, the complete variable domain reads DGGITQSPKYLFRKEGQNVTLSCEQNLNHDAMYWYRQDPGQGLRLIYYSQIVNDFQKGDIAEGYSVSREKKESFPLTVTSAQKNPTAFYLCASSPRDRGRDEQFFGPGTRLTVL.